The table lists the clone carrying this TCR beta chain with a few counts. Assay used: immunoSEQ multiplex PCR; TCRdb lists only in-frame clones, some missing. The data contain 45,000 to 55,000 clones, just over 70% of them singletons. Germline CDR1 reads MDHEN; CDR2 reads SYDVKM. CDR3 length: 15 amino acids. V lost 5 bases and J lost 6, with 19 bases in between. The data belong to a study of STAT5B mutations in CD4+ large granular lymphocyte leukemia. The chain links TRBV28 to TRBJ1-2; D gene uncertain. Sequenced input: CD4+ T cells from blood buffy coats. The TCR was taken from a human donor in good health. As DNA, the CDR3 is TGTGCCAGCAGTCCGGCCGATTTAGGAGGAAATGGCTACACCTTC. This encodes CASSPADLGGNGYTF.